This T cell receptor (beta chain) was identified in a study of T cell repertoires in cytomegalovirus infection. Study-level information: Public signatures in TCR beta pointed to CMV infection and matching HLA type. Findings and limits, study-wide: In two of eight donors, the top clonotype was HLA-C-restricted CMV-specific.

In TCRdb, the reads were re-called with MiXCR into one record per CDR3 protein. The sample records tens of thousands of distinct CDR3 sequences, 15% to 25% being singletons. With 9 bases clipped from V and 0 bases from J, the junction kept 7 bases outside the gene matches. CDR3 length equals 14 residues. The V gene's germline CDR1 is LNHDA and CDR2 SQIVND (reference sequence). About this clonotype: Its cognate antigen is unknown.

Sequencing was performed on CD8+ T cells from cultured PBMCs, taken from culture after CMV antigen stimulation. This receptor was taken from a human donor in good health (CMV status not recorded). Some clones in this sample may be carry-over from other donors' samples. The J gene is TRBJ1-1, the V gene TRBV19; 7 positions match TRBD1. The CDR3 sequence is CASRDSAMNTEAFF. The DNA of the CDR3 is TGTGCCAGCAGGGACAGCGCTATGAACACTGAAGCTTTCTTT.